What follows are 22 T cell receptor beta chains derived from one specimen sequenced in a study of regulatory T cells in long-lasting Graves disease. Time point here: newly diagnosed GD, antithyroid drugs for less than 3 months. There was RNA extracted from PBMCs, and the TCR library was made from it. CDR3 regions were amplified by Arm-PCR using iRepertoire HTBI primers to build TCR beta libraries. TCRdb re-derived calls from the multiplex PCR reads in MiXCR, one entry per CDR3 protein. Here the sample spans about 300,000 distinct CDR3 sequences, 18% being singletons. The material sequenced was peripheral blood mononuclear cells (PBMCs), taken at new diagnosis, from a patient treated with antithyroid drugs. These receptors were collected from a female donor with Graves disease.

The sample holds many counts of this clonotype. The rearrangement links TRBV3-1 to TRBJ1-2; maybe TRBD1 (6 bases). CDR1 and CDR2 (germline): LGHDT, YNNKEL (reference sequence). The V gene lost 2 bases and the J gene lost 5 bases, with 15 bases spanning the gap. The CDR3 has 15 amino acids. CDR3 loop: CASSQRGEPTYGYTF. CDR3 coding DNA: TGTGCCAGCAGCCAAAGGGGGGAACCAACTTATGGCTACACCTTC.

This clonotype has at least ten counts. The V and J genes are TRBV19 and TRBJ1-5; D ambiguous. The ends were cut back, 8 bases at V and 0 bases at J, with 14 bases in the middle. The germline V gene encodes CDR1 LNHDA and CDR2 SQIVND (reference sequence). This CDR3 is 15 amino acids long. The CDR3 sequence: CASHERRHSNQPQHF. Here the CDR3 DNA reads TGTGCCAGTCACGAAAGACGCCATAGCAATCAGCCCCAGCATTTT. Using reference TRBV19 and TRBJ1-5 for the parts outside the CDR3, the full variable domain is DGGITQSPKYLFRKEGQNVTLSCEQNLNHDAMYWYRQDPGQGLRLIYYSQIVNDFQKGDIAEGYSVSREKKESFPLTVTSAQKNPTAFYLCASHERRHSNQPQHFGDGTRLSIL.

There are many counts of this clonotype. V and J are TRBV28 and TRBJ2-7, with D maybe TRBD1 (6 bases). The CDR3 totals 16 residues. The V end was cut by 2 bases, the J end by 3 bases, with 17 bases between. Germline V gene data show CDR1 as MDHEN and CDR2 as SYDVKM. CDR3 region: CASSLPLGANLYEQYF. The CDR3 coding sequence is TGTGCCAGCAGTTTACCCCTGGGGGCTAACCTCTACGAGCAGTACTTC.

This clonotype has ten or more counts. The V call is TRBV29-1, the J call TRBJ2-1; D tentatively fits TRBD1 or TRBD2 (5 bases each). Per the germline V gene, CDR1 is SQVTM and CDR2 is ANQGSEA. CDR3 length equals 12 residues. Trimming cost V 6 bases and J 6 bases, with 12 bases left between them. The CDR3 loop is CSVGRGRNEQFF. The CDR3 region has the DNA TGCAGCGTGGGACGGGGCCGCAATGAGCAGTTCTTC.

V usage is TRBV6-2 or TRBV6-3 and J usage is TRBJ1-4; 8 bases match TRBD1. The CDR3 runs to 17 residues. V shed 0 bases and J 6 bases; nucleotides not matched to a gene: 9. Germline lookup yields CDR1 MNHEY and CDR2 SVGEGT. This chain's CDR3 is CASSYSGQGQRDEKLFF. For the CDR3, the DNA is TGTGCCAGCAGTTACTCCGGACAGGGACAACGGGATGAAAAACTGTTTTTT.

The V and J genes are TRBV2 and TRBJ1-1; no reliable D call. Per the germline V gene, CDR1 is SNHLY and CDR2 is FYNNEI. This CDR3 region has 12 residues. Between the trimmed V and J ends, which lost 1 base and 11 bases, there was a span of 11 bases. CDR3 coding DNA: TGTGCCAGCAGTGAAGGGGTGGTCCGGGCTTTCTTT. Encoded protein: CASSEGVVRAFF.

This clonotype showed up many times. This sequence joins TRBV11-3 and TRBJ2-7; 8 nucleotides agree with TRBD1. Germline CDR1 reads SGHNT; CDR2 reads YENEEA. The CDR3 length is 15 residues. With 4 bases clipped from V and 6 bases from J, the junction kept 11 bases outside the gene matches. This chain's CDR3 is CASSSPRDRFPEQYF. The CDR3 coding sequence is TGTGCCAGCAGCTCACCACGGGACAGGTTCCCCGAGCAGTACTTC.

The chain has TRBV7-9 and TRBJ2-7, with D perhaps matching TRBD1 (6 bases). CDR1 is SEHNR, CDR2 FQNEAQ, per germline (reference sequence). V lost 4 bases to trimming and J lost 9 bases, with 13 bases between them. The CDR3 length is 12 residues. The CDR3 region is CASSSTGSAQYF. The CDR3 coding sequence is TGTGCCAGCAGCTCAACAGGGTCTGCGCAGTACTTC.

This clonotype was detected many times. The chain is built from TRBV2 and TRBJ2-7, with TRBD1 matching over 12 bases. Germline V gene lookup returns CDR1 SNHLY and CDR2 FYNNEI. The CDR3 is 14 amino acids. Trimming at V came to 8 bases and at J to 7 bases, leaving 9 bases not matched to a gene. The CDR3 sequence is CASGPGQGAGEQYF. CDR3 DNA: TGTGCCAGCGGACCGGGACAGGGGGCAGGGGAGCAGTACTTC.

In the case of this clonotype: Since the CDR3 does not end with the conserved phenylalanine or tryptophan, this likely comes from a read error. The limits of the CDR3 on the DNA are not certain, so only TCRdb's listed CDR3 is given. This chain joins TRBV28 and TRBJ2-3; no DNA check was done on the table's D call, TRBD2. Germline V CDR1 and CDR2: MDHEN, SYDVKM. The CDR3 is 14 amino acids long, termini counted. The CDR3 is CASSSTLRTMVFLP.

This clonotype was seen a handful of times. V is TRBV7-9 and J is TRBJ2-1; D is undetermined. Germline-derived CDR1 and CDR2 are SEHNR and FQNEAQ (reference sequence). This CDR3 has 12 amino acids. With 2 bases removed from V and 9 bases from J, the gap between germline ends came to 8 bases. CDR3 in amino acids: CASSLTPSEQFF. For the CDR3, the DNA is TGTGCCAGCAGCTTAACTCCCTCTGAGCAGTTCTTC.

This clonotype was seen only once. The chain uses TRBV7-9 and TRBJ2-5, with a tentative D call TRBD2 (6 bases). V was cut by 5 bases and J by 5 bases, with 18 bases left in between. The germline V gene encodes CDR1 SEHNR and CDR2 FQNEAQ (reference sequence). The CDR3 is made up of 15 amino acids. The CDR3 reads CASSGAGRSGETQYF. Written as DNA, the CDR3 is TGTGCCAGCAGCGGGGCCGGGAGATCAGGGGAGACCCAGTACTTC.

This sequence joins TRBV19 and TRBJ2-3; D not resolved. The CDR3 contains 12 residues. CDR1 is LNHDA, CDR2 SQIVND, per germline (reference sequence). V was shortened by 0 bases and J by 9 bases, with 7 bases between the two germline ends. CDR3: CASSIETETQYF. CDR3 bases: TGTGCCAGTAGTATAGAAACCGAGACGCAGTATTTT.

This clonotype has ten or more counts. V gene TRBV3-1 combines with J gene TRBJ2-1; no firm D call. V lost 0 bases and J 13 bases, leaving 10 bases between the germline ends. This CDR3 is 12 amino acids long. Germline V gene data show CDR1 as LGHDT and CDR2 as YNNKEL (reference sequence). In nucleotides, the CDR3 is TGTGCCAGCAGCCAAGAGGCAGTGACCCAGTTCTTC. Amino acid sequence: CASSQEAVTQFF.

The chain carries TRBV20-1 and TRBJ1-6; 7 bases are a match to TRBD1. Germline lookup yields CDR1 DFQATT and CDR2 SNEGSKA (reference sequence). The V segment lost 3 bases and the J segment 7 bases; nucleotides outside the gene matches: 6. This CDR3 has 14 amino acids. CDR3: CSARRGTENSPLHF. For the CDR3, the DNA is TGCAGTGCTAGGAGAGGGACAGAGAATTCACCCCTCCACTTT.

This clonotype was seen repeatedly, ten times or more. The gene calls are TRBV28 and TRBJ2-3, with TRBD1 matching 8 bases. CDR3 length: 14 amino acids. V lost 9 bases to trimming and J lost 4 bases; unmatched junction nucleotides: 9. Germline lookup yields CDR1 MDHEN and CDR2 SYDVKM. CDR3 protein: CARRERTGSDTQYF. DNA for the CDR3: TGTGCCAGAAGAGAAAGGACAGGGTCAGATACGCAGTATTTT. Supplemented by reference TRBV28 and TRBJ2-3, the full variable domain reads DVKVTQSSRYLVKRTGEKVFLECVQDMDHENMFWYRQDPGLGLRLIYFSYDVKMKEKGDIPEGYSVSREKKERFSLILESASTNQTSMYLCARRERTGSDTQYFGPGTRLTVL.

The gene calls are TRBV28 and TRBJ2-1, with TRBD2 matching over 7 bases. CDR1 is MDHEN, CDR2 SYDVKM, per germline. The V and J ends lost 6 bases and 4 bases, in that order; junction bases with no gene match: 6. CDR3 length: 14 amino acids. This chain's CDR3 is CASSYRGDYNEQFF. DNA of the CDR3: TGTGCCAGCAGCTACCGGGGGGATTACAATGAGCAGTTCTTC.

The table lists this clonotype with many counts. V gene TRBV3-1 combines with J gene TRBJ1-2; no clear D. Between the trimmed V and J ends, which lost 10 bases and 0 bases, there was a span of 6 bases. Germline V lookup: CDR1 LGHDT, CDR2 YNNKEL (reference sequence). This CDR3 is built from 11 residues. The CDR3 nucleotides read TGTGCCACAAGTACTAACTATGGCTACACCTTC. It translates to CATSTNYGYTF. The full variable domain, with the rest looked up from reference TRBV3-1 and TRBJ1-2, is DTAVSQTPKYLVTQMGNDKSIKCEQNLGHDTMYWYKQDSKKFLKIMFSYNNKELIINETVPNRFSPKSPDKAHLNLHINSLELGDSAVYFCATSTNYGYTFGSGTRLTVV.

This clonotype has at least ten counts. This chain links TRBV7-3 with TRBJ1-1; D uncertain. V lost 8 bases, J lost 4 bases, and 14 bases lay in between. Germline assignment: CDR1 SGHTA and CDR2 FQGTGA. This CDR3 region has 13 residues. CDR3 DNA sequence: TGTGCCAGCGGGTTAACAGCGAGCACTGAAGCTTTCTTT. Translation: CASGLTASTEAFF. The complete variable domain, with remaining parts taken from reference TRBV7-3 and TRBJ1-1, reads GAGVSQTPSNKVTEKGKYVELRCDPISGHTALYWYRQSLGQGPEFLIYFQGTGAADDSGLPNDRFFAVRPEGSVSTLKIQRTERGDSAVYLCASGLTASTEAFFGQGTRLTVV.

The V call is TRBV5-4, the J call TRBJ2-6, with TRBD1 as a possible D gene (6 bases). The CDR3 has 16 amino acids. Trimming removed 2 bases from V and 2 bases from J, with 11 bases in between. Germline CDR1 and CDR2: SGHNT and YYREEE (reference sequence). This CDR3 reads CASSLGDIAGANVLTF. The DNA of the CDR3 is TGTGCCAGCAGCTTAGGGGACATAGCTGGGGCCAACGTCCTGACTTTC.

This clonotype was recorded many times. The V and J genes are TRBV25-1 and TRBJ2-5, with TRBD1 as a possible D gene (6 bases). V was shortened by 6 bases and J by 2 bases, with 16 bases between the two germline ends. The CDR3 sequence is 15 residues long. Germline V CDR1 and CDR2: MGHDK, SYGVNS. In DNA form, the CDR3 reads TGTGCCAGCAGCGGAGTCGGGACACTACAAGAGACCCAGTACTTC. Its translation: CASSGVGTLQETQYF.

A few counts support this clonotype. A read error may explain this, as a much larger clone is one base away. V usage is TRBV20-1 and J usage is TRBJ2-7; TRBD2 agrees at 8 bases. This CDR3 has 15 residues. V lost 2 bases and J lost 7; bases outside the gene matches: 13. CDR1 DFQATT and CDR2 SNEGSKA come from the germline V gene (reference sequence). CDR3 loop: CSARSGGPSYNEQYF. The CDR3 coding sequence is TGCAGTGCTAGAAGCGGGGGTCCAAGTTACAATGAGCAGTACTTC.